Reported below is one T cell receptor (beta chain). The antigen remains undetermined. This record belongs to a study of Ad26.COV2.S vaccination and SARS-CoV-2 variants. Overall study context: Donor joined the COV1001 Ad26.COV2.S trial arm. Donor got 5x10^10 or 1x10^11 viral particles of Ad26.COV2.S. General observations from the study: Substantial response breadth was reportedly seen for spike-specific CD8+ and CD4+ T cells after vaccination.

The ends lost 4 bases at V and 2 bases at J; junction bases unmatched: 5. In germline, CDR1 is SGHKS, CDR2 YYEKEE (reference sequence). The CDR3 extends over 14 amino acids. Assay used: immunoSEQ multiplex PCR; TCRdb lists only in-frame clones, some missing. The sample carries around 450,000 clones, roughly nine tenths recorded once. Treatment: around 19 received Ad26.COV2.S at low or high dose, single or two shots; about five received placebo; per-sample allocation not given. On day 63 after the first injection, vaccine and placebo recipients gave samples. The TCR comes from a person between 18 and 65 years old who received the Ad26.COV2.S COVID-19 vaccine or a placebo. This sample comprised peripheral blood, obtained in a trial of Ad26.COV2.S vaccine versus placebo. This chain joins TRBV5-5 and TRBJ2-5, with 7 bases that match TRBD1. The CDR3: CASSAGQAQETQYF. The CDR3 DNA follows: TGTGCCAGCAGCGCAGGACAGGCGCAAGAGACCCAGTACTTC.